This T cell receptor (beta chain) was found in a study of CD8 T cells in ankylosing spondylitis. The CDR3 has 19 residues. V dropped 5 bases and J dropped 0; count of bases not matched to a gene: 10. Germline loops: CDR1 SGHTA, CDR2 FQGNSA. Points from the study as a whole: Enrichment of disease-linked clones was reportedly significant in matched ankylosing spondylitis synovial fluid. With a CD8+ phenotype, disease-linked clones were relatively rare in peripheral blood. Existing reports had already noted some motif variants in reactive arthritis synovial fluid and blood. Within ankylosing spondylitis blood, a TCR beta motif made up of seven or eight highly homologous variants appeared to be characteristic.

TCRdb re-derived calls from the 5' RACE reads in MiXCR, one entry per CDR3 protein. Of approximately 500,000 distinct CDR3 sequences in the sample, 12% were seen once. This clonotype was recorded a few times. Its antigen is still unknown. This TCR was recovered from a male donor with ankylosing spondylitis. Material: blood, either unsorted or a sorted T cell fraction (not recorded which). The rearrangement joins TRBV7-2 to TRBJ2-1; 13 bases are shared with TRBD2. CDR3 bases: TGTGCCAGCAGCAAAGCGACTAGCGGGAGGTTTCACTCCTACAATGAGCAGTTCTTC. Protein product: CASSKATSGRFHSYNEQFF. The variable domain in full, with the rest retrieved from reference TRBV7-2 and TRBJ2-1, is GAGVSQSPSNKVTEKGKDVELRCDPISGHTALYWYRQSLGQGLEFLIYFQGNSAPDKSGLPSDRFSAERTGGSVSTLTIQRTQQEDSAVYLCASSKATSGRFHSYNEQFFGPGTRLTVL.